Listed below are T cell receptor beta chains from one sample, sequenced in a study of blood T cell repertoires in COVID-19. Sequencing was performed with immunoSEQ multiplex PCR; in TCRdb, only in-frame clones are kept and a portion is missing. The sample carries about 440,000 clones, 87% recorded once. Sequencing was carried out using PBMCs or T cells enriched from blood (not recorded which). These receptors were obtained from a young woman with acute COVID-19. Both conserved end residues are trimmed from each CDR3. Expanded clones are given a class, and other clones once, few, many or no size at all.

V gene | clone size | CDR3 protein
TRBV6-2/TRBV6-3 | - | ASSKRGTYNEQF
TRBV5-3 | - | ARSFGIPSGSGRTQY
TRBV7-3 | - | ASSLTRWDSSYEQY
TRBV19 | - | ASSIDWASGTYEQY
TRBV6-1 | - | ASSERREYGAF
TRBV5-1 | - | ASSLDAGSTGELF
TRBV9 | - | ASSVGVSGSGNTIY
TRBV20-1 | - | SARDARLWY
TRBV29-1 | - | SVGLGGAADTQY
TRBV30 | - | AWSPGTGGYEQY
TRBV2 | - | ASSEESGYT
TRBV28 | - | ASSAGNQPQH
TRBV4-3 | - | ASSQDPQTTNEKLF
TRBV11-2 | - | ASSLSPPRRGSGGYT
TRBV27 | - | ASSYRTGTLNTGELF
TRBV3-1/TRBV3-2 | few | ASSVLAGGRNEQF
TRBV5-1 | - | ASSTGQGGYT
TRBV3-1/TRBV3-2 | - | ASSIRQTGTEAF
TRBV7-2 | - | ASSPSGGRGAF